These 30 T cell receptor beta chains share one sample of origin, sequenced in a study of human thymus T cells. Measured with immunoSEQ multiplex PCR; TCRdb has only the in-frame clones, and not every one. The table lists some 80,000 clones, just over 95% of them singletons. Thymic tissue was derived from resections collected during corrective heart surgery. Sequencing was done on a sample of thymus tissue. These receptors all come from a boy younger than two with a congenital heart defect but otherwise immunologically healthy.

The chain has TRBV19 and TRBJ2-3; the D is unclear. V dropped 4 bases and J dropped 0 bases, with 8 bases sitting between them. The germline V gene encodes CDR1 LNHDA and CDR2 SQIVND (reference sequence). The CDR3 is 14 amino acids. The chain's CDR3 is CASSSSTSTDTQYF. Written as DNA, the CDR3 is TGTGCCAGTAGTAGCTCGACTAGCACAGATACGCAGTATTTT. The variable domain in full, with the rest retrieved from reference TRBV19 and TRBJ2-3, is DGGITQSPKYLFRKEGQNVTLSCEQNLNHDAMYWYRQDPGQGLRLIYYSQIVNDFQKGDIAEGYSVSREKKESFPLTVTSAQKNPTAFYLCASSSSTSTDTQYFGPGTRLTVL.

The chain couples TRBV19 to TRBJ2-7; D is ambiguous. The germline gives CDR1 LNHDA, CDR2 SQIVND (reference sequence). The CDR3 consists of 14 residues. V was trimmed by 3 bases and J by 0 bases, leaving 9 bases between them. The CDR3 is CASSMRESSYEQYF. In DNA, the CDR3 is TGTGCCAGTAGTATGCGAGAAAGCTCCTACGAGCAGTACTTC.

This clone showed up just once. V usage is TRBV7-9 and J usage is TRBJ2-5; D possibly corresponds to TRBD2 (5 bases). The CDR3 loop spans 15 amino acids. Germline V gene lookup returns CDR1 SEHNR and CDR2 FQNEAQ (reference sequence). V shed 0 bases and J shed 4 bases, with 12 bases lying between them. CDR3 sequence reads: CASSLAGVGGETQYF. As DNA, the CDR3 is TGTGCCAGCAGCTTAGCGGGAGTCGGTGGAGAGACCCAGTACTTC.

The rearrangement links TRBV5-6 to TRBJ1-6; D possibly corresponds to TRBD1 (5 bases). V was shortened by 2 bases and J by 5 bases, with 20 bases between the two germline ends. CDR1 is SGHDT, CDR2 YYEEEE, per germline. The CDR3 runs 18 residues. Written as DNA, the CDR3 is TGTGCCAGCAGCTTCCGTCGACAGCCACTTACTAATAATTCACCCCTCCACTTT. Amino acid sequence: CASSFRRQPLTNNSPLHF.

The chain carries TRBV10-1 and TRBJ1-5; TRBD1 matches 7 bases. Germline assignment: CDR1 WNHNN and CDR2 SYGVQD (reference sequence). The CDR3 is 19 amino acids. The ends lost 3 bases at V and 3 bases at J; junction bases unmatched: 17. CDR3 sequence reads: CASSEGGRTTSTANQPQHF. CDR3 nucleotides: TGCGCCAGCAGTGAAGGGGGCAGGACAACTTCCACCGCCAATCAGCCCCAGCATTTT.

This clone was counted a single time. The V gene is TRBV15, the J gene TRBJ2-1; 11 bases are a match to TRBD2. Germline V gene lookup returns CDR1 LNHNV and CDR2 YYDKDF (reference sequence). J was trimmed by 3 bases and V by 5 bases; bases with no gene match: 3. The CDR3 is 15 amino acids. The CDR3 DNA follows: TGTGCCACCAGCCGCGGGACTAGCGGCTACAATGAGCAGTTCTTC. Amino acid sequence: CATSRGTSGYNEQFF.

V and J are TRBV4-3 and TRBJ2-7; the D gene could be TRBD1 or TRBD2 (6 bases each). The CDR3 runs 15 residues. Germline values: CDR1 LGHNA, CDR2 YSLEER. V was shortened by 0 bases and J by 3 bases, with 12 bases between the two germline ends. Here the CDR3 reads CASSQEEGGLYEQYF. CDR3 DNA: TGCGCCAGCAGCCAAGAGGAAGGGGGACTCTACGAGCAGTACTTC.

The genes are TRBV27 and TRBJ2-1; 7 bases are shared with TRBD2. CDR1 and CDR2 from the germline V gene are MNHEY and SMNVEV (reference sequence). V shed 2 bases, J shed 6 bases, and the junction held 1 base outside the gene matches. This CDR3 has 13 amino acids. Written as DNA, the CDR3 is TGTGCCAGCAGTTTAAGCGGGATCAATGAGCAGTTCTTC. Protein product: CASSLSGINEQFF.

The rearrangement links TRBV13 to TRBJ2-2; TRBD2 might be the D (5 bases). This CDR3 has 16 amino acids. With 2 bases removed from V and 3 bases from J, the gap between germline ends came to 13 bases. Germline CDR1 and CDR2: PRHDT and FYEKMQ (reference sequence). CDR3 in DNA: TGTGCCAGCAGCTTACAGAGGGCCTCGTACACCGGGGAGCTGTTTTTT. Its protein is CASSLQRASYTGELFF.

This chain links TRBV27 with TRBJ2-2; the match to TRBD2 covers 15 bases. CDR3 length: 19 amino acids. The germline CDR1 and CDR2 sequences are MNHEY and SMNVEV (reference sequence). J was trimmed by 0 bases and V by 6 bases; bases with no gene match: 8. The CDR3 DNA follows: TGTGCCAGCAGAAAAAGAGGGACTAGCGGGAGGTCGAACACCGGGGAGCTGTTTTTT. Translated, it gives CASRKRGTSGRSNTGELFF.

The rearrangement joins TRBV14 to TRBJ1-3; D not certain. V shed 3 bases and J shed 2 bases, with 5 bases lying between them. The CDR3 covers 13 residues. Germline assignment: CDR1 SGHDN and CDR2 FVKESK. CDR3 amino acids: CASSQGTGNTIYF. The CDR3 coding sequence is TGTGCCAGCAGCCAGGGTACTGGAAACACCATATATTTT.

This chain links TRBV7-9 with TRBJ1-3, with D perhaps matching TRBD1 (5 bases). V lost 5 bases to trimming and J lost 0 bases, with 11 bases between them. The CDR3 extends over 15 amino acids. Germline V gives CDR1 SEHNR, CDR2 FQNEAQ (reference sequence). The CDR3 nucleotides read TGTGCCAGCAGCCCACGTGGGGGCTCTGGAAACACCATATATTTT. Amino acids: CASSPRGGSGNTIYF.

This clone was seen only once. The chain employs TRBV4-2 and TRBJ1-5; the D gene is possibly TRBD1 (6 bases). The CDR3 runs 16 residues. Per the germline V gene, CDR1 is LGHNA and CDR2 is YNFKEQ. V lost 3 bases and J lost 2, with 14 bases in between. The CDR3 protein is CASSQATGFGNQPQHF. CDR3 DNA: TGTGCCAGCAGCCAGGCCACAGGGTTCGGCAATCAGCCCCAGCATTTT.

This chain links TRBV7-8 with TRBJ2-5; TRBD2 might be the D (5 bases). The CDR3 is made up of 17 amino acids. The ends were cut back, 2 bases at V and 4 bases at J, with 20 bases in the middle. Germline CDR1 and CDR2: SGHVS and FQNEAQ. DNA for the CDR3: TGTGCCAGCAGCTTAAGAACTAGACCGTCGGGAATAGAGACCCAGTACTTC. Its translation: CASSLRTRPSGIETQYF.

This chain joins TRBV7-7 and TRBJ2-3, with 8 bases matching TRBD2. The trim removed 5 bases at V and 3 bases at J, leaving 10 bases unmatched. The germline V gene encodes CDR1 SSHAT and CDR2 FNYEAQ (reference sequence). The CDR3 has 16 residues. This chain's CDR3 is CASSPDWSGGTDTQYF. The CDR3 nucleotides read TGTGCCAGCAGCCCTGATTGGAGCGGGGGAACAGATACGCAGTATTTT.

The rearrangement uses TRBV5-4 and TRBJ1-2, with 12 bases aligning to TRBD1. Germline trimming cut 4 bases from V and 4 bases from J; bases unmatched to any gene: 2. The CDR3 contains 14 residues. Germline CDR1 and CDR2: SGHNT and YYREEE (reference sequence). The CDR3 here is CASSPGQGAYGYTF. In nucleotides, the CDR3 is TGTGCCAGCAGCCCGGGACAGGGGGCCTATGGCTACACCTTC.

The J gene is TRBJ2-1, the V gene TRBV2; D may be TRBD2 (7 bases). The CDR3 has 21 residues. The germline V gene has CDR1 SNHLY and CDR2 FYNNEI. V dropped 2 bases and J dropped 9 bases, with 35 bases sitting between them. CDR3 region: CASSESLGRQGRVGGPSEQFF. CDR3 DNA sequence: TGTGCCAGCAGTGAATCGCTGGGTCGGCAGGGGAGAGTGGGAGGGCCAAGTGAGCAGTTCTTC.

This sequence joins TRBV14 and TRBJ2-7; 8 bases line up with TRBD1. With V trimmed by 1 base and J by 5 bases, 7 bases remained unmatched. Germline CDR1 SGHDN, CDR2 FVKESK. There are 15 residues in the CDR3. CDR3 region: CASSQGARGPHEQYF. For the CDR3, the DNA is TGTGCCAGCAGCCAAGGTGCCAGGGGGCCCCACGAGCAGTACTTC.

This clone was detected only once. The genes are TRBV4-3 and TRBJ1-4; maybe TRBD1 (5 bases). Germline lookup yields CDR1 LGHNA and CDR2 YSLEER. The CDR3 is 15 residues long. V lost 1 base, J lost 8 bases, and 14 bases lay in between. This CDR3 is CASSQGDPGGEKLFF. CDR3 bases: TGCGCCAGCAGCCAAGGGGACCCCGGGGGGGAAAAACTGTTTTTT.

Written as DNA, the CDR3 is TGTGCCAGCAGCTTACGCAGGGTATACAAAATGGGTGCTTTCTTT. Translating gives CASSLRRVYKMGAFF. V and J are TRBV13 and TRBJ1-1; TRBD1 is a possible D gene (5 bases). This CDR3 is built from 15 residues. Germline V gives CDR1 PRHDT, CDR2 FYEKMQ (reference sequence). V gave up 2 bases and J gave up 11 bases, with 21 bases separating them.

The chain links TRBV27 to TRBJ2-6; D call uncertain. This CDR3 contains 12 residues. V was cut by 5 bases and J by 9 bases, with 8 bases left in between. From germline, CDR1 is MNHEY and CDR2 SMNVEV (reference sequence). CDR3 coding DNA: TGTGCCAGCAGTCCCCGTGGCAACGTCCTGACTTTC. It specifies CASSPRGNVLTF. Looking up the rest from reference TRBV27 and TRBJ2-6 gives the full variable domain: EAQVTQNPRYLITVTGKKLTVTCSQNMNHEYMSWYRQDPGLGLRQIYYSMNVEVTDKGDVPEGYKVSRKEKRNFPLILESPSPNQTSLYFCASSPRGNVLTFGAGSRLTVL.

The J gene is TRBJ1-2, the V gene TRBV9; a weak D match, TRBD1 (5 bases). The germline V gene encodes CDR1 SGDLS and CDR2 YYNGEE. Trimming took off 4 bases at V and 6 bases at J, with 13 bases between the two ends. This CDR3 comprises 13 residues. This CDR3 is CASSPRFRDGYTF. In DNA form, the CDR3 reads TGTGCCAGCAGCCCGCGGTTCAGGGATGGCTACACCTTC.

CDR3 residues: CASSNRAGGGEQYF. The CDR3 DNA is TGTGCCAGCAGCAATAGGGCGGGGGGAGGCGAGCAGTACTTC. V usage is TRBV9 and J usage is TRBJ2-7; TRBD2 agrees at 8 bases. The CDR3 runs to 14 residues. V was clipped by 4 bases and J by 6 bases; unmatched bases: 9. CDR1 and CDR2 (germline): SGDLS, YYNGEE.

This rearrangement joins TRBV7-2 to TRBJ2-7; D gene uncertain. V was clipped by 5 bases and J by 2 bases, with 13 bases between them. Germline assignment: CDR1 SGHTA and CDR2 FQGNSA. The CDR3 runs 14 residues. The CDR3 here is CASSPTGFPYEQYF. CDR3 sequence (DNA): TGTGCCAGCAGCCCGACCGGTTTTCCCTACGAGCAGTACTTC.

The chain uses TRBV27 and TRBJ1-1, with a tentative D call TRBD1 (6 bases). Germline values: CDR1 MNHEY, CDR2 SMNVEV (reference sequence). V gave up 8 bases and J gave up 12 bases, with 16 bases separating them. This CDR3 has 11 residues. The CDR3 nucleotides read TGTGCCAGCTATCGCAAGGGGGAAACTTTCTTT. It encodes CASYRKGETFF.

V gene TRBV28 combines with J gene TRBJ1-2, with a weak D call TRBD1 (6 bases). The germline gives CDR1 MDHEN, CDR2 SYDVKM. This CDR3 comprises 15 residues. V lost 6 bases and J 3 bases, leaving 17 bases between the germline ends. The CDR3 bases are TGTGCCAGCAGCCCCGTCGGGTGGACAGACTATGGCTACACCTTC. Translation: CASSPVGWTDYGYTF.

The chain uses TRBV10-2 and TRBJ2-7, with D perhaps matching TRBD2 (5 bases). Germline assignment: CDR1 WSHSY and CDR2 SAAADI. The CDR3 is 18 residues long. V was shortened by 2 bases and J by 1 base, with 21 bases between the two germline ends. CDR3 sequence (DNA): TGCGCCAGCAGTGAGGAGCGGAGCCCCAATTATCGTTCCTACGAGCAGTACTTC. This codes for CASSEERSPNYRSYEQYF.

The V gene is TRBV18, the J gene TRBJ2-5, with TRBD1 as a possible D gene (5 bases). Germline CDR1 is KGHSH and CDR2 is LQKENI. Trimming shortened V by 3 bases and J by 3 bases, and 11 bases separated the two germline ends. The CDR3 covers 14 residues. The CDR3 DNA reads as TGTGCCAGCTCACCGCCCAGGGTGAAAGAGACCCAGTACTTC. Amino acid sequence: CASSPPRVKETQYF.

The rearrangement joins TRBV12-5 to TRBJ2-5, with unresolved D. The V gene's germline CDR1 is LGHNT and CDR2 FRNRAP. This CDR3 spans 16 amino acids. V lost 0 bases and J 3 bases, leaving 14 bases between the germline ends. The chain's CDR3 is CASGLVDSGREETQYF. The CDR3 DNA sequence: TGTGCTAGTGGTTTGGTAGATTCGGGCAGAGAAGAGACCCAGTACTTC.

The chain carries TRBV25-1 and TRBJ1-3; D not certain. The germline CDR1 and CDR2 sequences are MGHDK and SYGVNS. Trimming pared 1 base from V and 3 bases from J, leaving 10 bases between. The CDR3 is 15 residues long. This CDR3 reads CASSEWSAGGNTIYF. The CDR3 coding sequence is TGTGCCAGCAGTGAATGGAGTGCAGGTGGAAACACCATATATTTT.